These 10 T cell receptor beta chains came from one sample sequenced in a study of metastatic and nonmetastatic thyroid tumors. Prior to thyroid surgery, none of the patients had received any treatment. TCRdb called clones again from the PCR reads with MiXCR. This table holds fewer than 45,000 clones, roughly 20% found once. The sequenced material came from blood. The receptor set was obtained from a female donor with papillary thyroid cancer or a benign thyroid nodule (not recorded which). Some clones in this sample may be carry-over from other donors' samples.

Many counts were recorded for this clone. The chain employs TRBV29-1 and TRBJ2-7; 7 positions agree with TRBD2. Germline V CDR1 and CDR2: SQVTM, ANQGSEA. V shed 7 bases and J 3 bases; nucleotides not matched to a gene: 3. The CDR3 loop spans 11 amino acids. DNA for the CDR3: TGCAGCGCACTAGCGCTCTACGAGCAGTACTTC. Translated: CSALALYEQYF.

The chain carries TRBV5-6 and TRBJ2-7; 8 nucleotides agree with TRBD1. The junction had 4 bases not matched to a gene; V was cut back by 9 bases and J by 2 bases. This CDR3 region has 12 residues. Germline values: CDR1 SGHDT, CDR2 YYEEEE. The CDR3 region is CAMGQVAYEQYF. CDR3 nucleotide sequence: TGTGCCATGGGACAGGTGGCCTACGAGCAGTACTTC.

For this clone: Other DNA sequences within the sample encode an identical CDR3. V is TRBV5-1 and J is TRBJ1-2; a weak D match, TRBD1 (6 bases). The CDR3 totals 16 residues. Germline values: CDR1 SGHRS, CDR2 YFSETQ. Trimming shortened V by 0 bases and J by 4 bases, and 16 bases separated the two germline ends. CDR3 DNA sequence: TGCGCCAGCAGCTTGGGGCAGGGGACAACACTCTATGGCTACACCTTC. Its protein is CASSLGQGTTLYGYTF.

This clone was observed at least ten times. V and J are TRBV10-3 and TRBJ2-2; D gene ambiguous. Germline V gene sequence: CDR1 ENHRY, CDR2 SYGVKD. The CDR3 has 14 residues. The ends were cut back, 6 bases at V and 3 bases at J, with 11 bases in the middle. In DNA, the CDR3 is TGTGCCATCAGGGGGTACTCGGACACCGGGGAGCTGTTTTTT. It translates to CAIRGYSDTGELFF.

The sample holds a few counts of this clone. Other DNA sequences of this sample code for an identical CDR3. The chain recombines TRBV6-4 with TRBJ2-7, with a possible D match to TRBD2 (5 bases). V was trimmed by 0 bases and J by 6 bases, leaving 12 bases between them. This CDR3 contains 14 residues. Germline CDR1 MRHNA, CDR2 SNTAGT. As DNA, the CDR3 is TGTGCCAGCAGTGACTCTAGCCTAGCTAGCGAGCAGTACTTC. Translated, it gives CASSDSSLASEQYF.

Ten or more counts support this clone. The V call is TRBV11-2, the J call TRBJ1-2; a weak D match, TRBD1 (5 bases). The germline V gene has CDR1 SGHAT and CDR2 FQNNGV. V was cut by 5 bases and J by 4 bases, with 8 bases left in between. The CDR3 totals 12 residues. The CDR3 spells CASSGGTYGYTF. Here the CDR3 DNA reads TGTGCCAGCAGCGGAGGGACCTATGGCTACACCTTC.

This clone was seen many times. The rearrangement joins TRBV11-2 to TRBJ2-2; D is unclear. Germline-derived CDR1 and CDR2 are SGHAT and FQNNGV. Trimming shortened V by 7 bases and J by 6 bases, and 9 bases separated the two germline ends. The CDR3 runs to 12 residues. CDR3 DNA: TGTGCCAGCACCCTGGGGTCCGGGGAGCTGTTTTTT. Residues: CASTLGSGELFF.

Worth noting for this clone: Germline and junction disagree at one end, which may indicate a read error. The rearrangement joins TRBV27 to TRBJ1-1; D remains ambiguous. CDR1 MNHEY and CDR2 SMNVEV come from the germline V gene (reference sequence). This CDR3 has 15 residues. The CDR3 protein is CARSLFTELNTEAFF. The CDR3 DNA sequence: TGTGCCAGAAGTTTATTCACGGAGTTGAACACTGAAGCTTTCTTT.

V usage is TRBV30 and J usage is TRBJ1-1, with unresolved D. CDR3 length equals 13 residues. Looked up from germline, CDR1 is GTSNPN and CDR2 is SVGIG (reference sequence). V gave up 3 bases and J gave up 7 bases, with 15 bases separating them. CDR3 in DNA: TGTGCCTGGAGCGAACGGGGATTCAGTGAAGCTTTCTTT. It specifies CAWSERGFSEAFF.

A few counts support this clone. The chain has TRBV28 and TRBJ2-7; no firm D call. The CDR3 spans 13 residues. The V gene's germline CDR1 is MDHEN and CDR2 SYDVKM. Trimming took 6 bases from V and 0 from J, leaving 9 bases between them. Written as DNA, the CDR3 is TGTGCCAGCAGGGTAGGGCTCTCCTACGAGCAGTACTTC. Translation gives CASRVGLSYEQYF. The variable domain in full, with the rest retrieved from reference TRBV28 and TRBJ2-7, is DVKVTQSSRYLVKRTGEKVFLECVQDMDHENMFWYRQDPGLGLRLIYFSYDVKMKEKGDIPEGYSVSREKKERFSLILESASTNQTSMYLCASRVGLSYEQYFGPGTRLTVT.